This T cell receptor beta chain was obtained from a study of blood T cell repertoires in COVID-19 (dated by TCRdb to 2018 to 2020). Regarding the research as a whole: Samples covering the acute and convalescent phases of COVID-19 were provided by collaborators in the United States, Italy and Spain. Where HLA class I and class II types were available, the types were taken from metadata supplied by the sample provider, not from assay-based typing. The samples were drawn from two sources: the first 160 participants of the ongoing ImmuneRACE study, and 950 to 1,500 subjects contributed by 6 global collaborators. The prospective study material was composed of cDNA or gDNA derived from T cells, B-cell-depleted T cells, or PBMCs. The repertoires were made available in a free public database intended to serve as a resource for research on the immune response to SARS-CoV-2. A de-identified subject ID, COVID-19 status, age in years and sex were almost always included in the sample metadata. The dataset comprised deeply sampled blood TCRbeta repertoires from subjects exposed to, actively infected with, or recovered from COVID-19. Broad study findings and their caveats: The amount of clinical and demographic metadata varied by source and participant and was provided uncurated.

CDR1 and CDR2 are read off the germline V gene as SGHRS and YFSETQ. Trimming at the junction amounts to 5 bases on V and 6 bases on J, and the germline ends lie 8 bases apart. From the cysteine up to the phenylalanine, the CDR3 has a length of 11 residues. The kept DNA is CDR3 alone, 33 bases in frame from the first base. TCRbeta CDR3 regions were amplified from genomic DNA using the immunoSEQ Assay, a bias-controlled multiplex PCR. As for the original processing: Nucleated cell counts per sample were estimated from amplification of reference gene primers within the assay. To quantify the absolute abundance of each unique TCRbeta CDR3 rearrangement, sequence reads were collapsed and filtered. For each sample, productive Simpson clonality was calculated by taking the square root of Simpson's diversity index across productive rearrangements. The table was pulled from immuneACCESS by TCRdb, which kept in-frame rearrangements only. Such tables lose some clones; where checked, under half of the loss comes from unresolved V genes, and the rest has no known cause. V and J calls plus clone size are reproduced from that table; the DNA served to infer D and trimming. A total of about 97,000 clones appear in this sample, 90% of them only once. The top ten clones comprise about 1.7% of the sample.

Each collaborating institution followed its own protocols to collect whole blood in K2EDTA tubes. For TCRbeta analysis, collaborator samples were shipped as frozen whole blood, as isolated PBMCs, or as DNA extracted from either sample type. In the case of this clone: This clone's antigen is unknown. No much larger clonotype is one base removed from it; base qualities were not supplied.

The sequence came from a man in his sixties with acute or convalescent COVID-19. This receptor chain uses TRBV5-1 and TRBJ1-2, with no confident D gene call. The source material was peripheral blood. The CDR3 corresponds to CASSEGNGYTF. The DNA sequence is given as TGCGCCAGCAGTGAGGGAAATGGCTACACCTTC.